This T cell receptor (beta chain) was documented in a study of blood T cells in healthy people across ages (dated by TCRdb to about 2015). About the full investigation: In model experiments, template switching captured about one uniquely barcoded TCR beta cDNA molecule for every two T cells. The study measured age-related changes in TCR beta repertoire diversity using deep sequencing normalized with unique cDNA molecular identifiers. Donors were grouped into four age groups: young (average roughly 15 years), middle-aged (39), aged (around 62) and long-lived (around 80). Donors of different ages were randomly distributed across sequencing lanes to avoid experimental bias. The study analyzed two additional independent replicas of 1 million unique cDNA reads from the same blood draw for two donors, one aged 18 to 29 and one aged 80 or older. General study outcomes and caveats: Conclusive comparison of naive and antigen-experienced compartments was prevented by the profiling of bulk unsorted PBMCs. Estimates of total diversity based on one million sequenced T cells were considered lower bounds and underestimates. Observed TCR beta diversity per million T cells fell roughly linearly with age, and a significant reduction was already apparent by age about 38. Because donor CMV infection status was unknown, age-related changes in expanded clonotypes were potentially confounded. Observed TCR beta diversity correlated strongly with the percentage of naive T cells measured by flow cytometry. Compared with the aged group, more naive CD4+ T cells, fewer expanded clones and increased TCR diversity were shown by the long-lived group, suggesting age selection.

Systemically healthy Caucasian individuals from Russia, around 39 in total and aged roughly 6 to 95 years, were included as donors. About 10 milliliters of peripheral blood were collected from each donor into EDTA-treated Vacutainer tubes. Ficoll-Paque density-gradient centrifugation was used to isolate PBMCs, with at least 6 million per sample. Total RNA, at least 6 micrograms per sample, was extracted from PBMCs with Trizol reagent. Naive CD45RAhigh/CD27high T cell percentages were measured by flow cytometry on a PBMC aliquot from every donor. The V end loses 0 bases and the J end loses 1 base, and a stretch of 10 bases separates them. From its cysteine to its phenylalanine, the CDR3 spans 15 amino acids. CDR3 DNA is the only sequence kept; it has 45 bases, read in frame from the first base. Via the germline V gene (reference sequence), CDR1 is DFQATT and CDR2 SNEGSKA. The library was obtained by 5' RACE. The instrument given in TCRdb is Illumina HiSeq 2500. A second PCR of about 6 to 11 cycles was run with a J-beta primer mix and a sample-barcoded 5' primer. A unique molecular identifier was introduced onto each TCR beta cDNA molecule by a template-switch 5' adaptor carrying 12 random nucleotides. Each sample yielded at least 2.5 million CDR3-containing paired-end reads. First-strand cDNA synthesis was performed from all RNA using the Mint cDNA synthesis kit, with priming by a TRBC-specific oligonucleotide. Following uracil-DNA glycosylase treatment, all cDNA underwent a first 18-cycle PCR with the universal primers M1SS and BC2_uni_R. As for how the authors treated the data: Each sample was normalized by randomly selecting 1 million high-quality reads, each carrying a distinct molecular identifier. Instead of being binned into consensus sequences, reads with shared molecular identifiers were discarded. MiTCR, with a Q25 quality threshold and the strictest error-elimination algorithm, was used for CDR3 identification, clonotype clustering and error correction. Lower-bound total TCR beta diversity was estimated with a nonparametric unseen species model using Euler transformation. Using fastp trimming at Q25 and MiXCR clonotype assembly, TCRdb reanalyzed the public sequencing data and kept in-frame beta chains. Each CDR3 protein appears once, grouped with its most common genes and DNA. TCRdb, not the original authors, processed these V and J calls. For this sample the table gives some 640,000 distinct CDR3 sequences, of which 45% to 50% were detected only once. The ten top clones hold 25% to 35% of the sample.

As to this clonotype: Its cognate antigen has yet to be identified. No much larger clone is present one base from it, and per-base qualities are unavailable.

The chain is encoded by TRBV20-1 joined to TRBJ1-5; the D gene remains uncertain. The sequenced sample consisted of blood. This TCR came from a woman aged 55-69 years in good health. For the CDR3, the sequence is CSARDSGLSNQPQHF. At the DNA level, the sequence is TGCAGTGCTAGAGATTCGGGATTGAGCAATCAGCCCCAGCATTTT.